These 19 T cell receptor beta chains share one sample of origin, sequenced in a study of T cell clonality in common variable immunodeficiency. Overall study results and limits: Fewer deletions and N-nucleotide insertions were reportedly seen in common variable immunodeficiency TCR beta sequences.

Sequencing was performed with immunoSEQ multiplex PCR; in TCRdb, only in-frame clones are kept and a portion is missing. The table lists around 33,000 clones, with no singletons. Their antigens remain unidentified. Specimen: peripheral blood mononuclear cells. The receptor set was obtained from a human donor with common variable immunodeficiency.

This clone was counted many times. The read terminates 3 residues ahead of where the CDR3 ends, so the germline J gene completes it. V and J are TRBV19 and TRBJ2-1, with TRBD1 as a possible D gene (6 bases). The V gene lost 2 bases and the J gene lost 4 bases, with 15 bases spanning the gap. This CDR3 spans 16 amino acids. CDR1 is LNHDA and CDR2 is SQIVND in the germline V gene (reference sequence). The CDR3 DNA, read in part, is TGTGCCAGTAGTATATCCCCGGGACAACCTTACAATGAG. Its translation: CASSISPGQPYNE. The whole CDR3 reads CASSISPGQPYNEQFF.

Ten or more counts support this clone. The read ends 3 residues before the CDR3 terminus; that terminus is restored from the germline J gene. This sequence joins TRBV20-1 and TRBJ2-7; 7 nucleotides agree with TRBD2. This CDR3 comprises 16 residues. The V and J ends lost 3 bases and 0 bases, in that order; junction bases with no gene match: 11. The germline gives CDR1 DFQATT, CDR2 SNEGSKA (reference sequence). CDR3 loop: CSASPPELASSYEQYF. CDR3 DNA (partial): TGCAGTGCTAGTCCCCCTGAACTAGCGTCCTCCTACGAG.

This clone appeared a few times. The CDR3 end lies 3 residues beyond the end of the read and is filled in from the germline J gene. The chain has TRBV5-6 and TRBJ2-1; tentatively, D is TRBD1 (5 bases). The CDR3 spans 15 residues. Trimming stripped 0 bases from V and 9 bases from J, with 16 bases between. Germline V CDR1 and CDR2: SGHDT, YYEEEE. The covered CDR3 bases are TGTGCCAGCAGCTTGGGTGCAGGGCGCATGGGTGAG. Its protein product is CASSLGAGRMGE. The complete CDR3 reads CASSLGAGRMGEQFF. The complete variable domain, with remaining parts taken from reference TRBV5-6 and TRBJ2-1, reads DAGVTQSPTHLIKTRGQQVTLRCSPKSGHDTVSWYQQALGQGPQFIFQYYEEEERQRGNFPDRFSGHQFPNYSSELNVNALLLGDSALYLCASSLGAGRMGEQFFGPGTRLTVL.

The table lists this clone with many counts. The read halts 3 residues ahead of the CDR3 end, with the missing end drawn from the germline J gene. This chain uses TRBV7-9 with TRBJ1-1; maybe TRBD1 (5 bases). Germline-derived CDR1 and CDR2 are SEHNR and FQNEAQ (reference sequence). The CDR3 sequence is 15 residues long. Trimming stripped 1 base from V and 6 bases from J, with 15 bases between. CDR3 protein: CASSLVGRAGAEAFF. Incomplete CDR3 DNA: TGTGCCAGCAGCTTAGTTGGGAGGGCGGGGGCTGAA. The full variable domain, in which reference TRBV7-9 and TRBJ1-1 provide the parts outside the CDR3, is DTGVSQNPRHKITKRGQNVTFRCDPISEHNRLYWYRQTLGQGPEFLTYFQNEAQLEKSRLLSDRFSAERPKGSFSTLEIQRTEQGDSAMYLCASSLVGRAGAEAFFGQGTRLTVV.

The CDR3 here is CASSTLGLRFQETQYF. CDR3 DNA, as far as it was read: TGTGCCAGTAGTACCCTGGGACTACGATTTCAAGAGACC. The rearrangement links TRBV19 to TRBJ2-5; 7 bases are a match to TRBD2. The CDR3 end lies 3 residues beyond the end of the read and is filled in from the germline J gene. Trimming took 4 bases from V and 2 from J; bases not matched to a gene: 10. CDR1 and CDR2 from the germline V gene are LNHDA and SQIVND (reference sequence). This CDR3 comprises 16 residues.

This clone was detected many times. The sequenced part of the CDR3 DNA is TGCGCCAGCAGCGCTGCCACGACAGGGACTAACACTGAA. The encoded protein is CASSAATTGTNTE. In full, the CDR3 is CASSAATTGTNTEAFF. The gene calls are TRBV5-1 and TRBJ1-1; 7 bases match TRBD1. The observed sequence ends 3 residues before the CDR3 terminus, with the missing tail filled in from the germline J gene. The CDR3 sequence is 16 residues long. The trim removed 4 bases at V and 2 bases at J, leaving 11 bases unmatched. Germline lookup yields CDR1 SGHRS and CDR2 YFSETQ. The full variable domain, in which reference TRBV5-1 and TRBJ1-1 provide the parts outside the CDR3, is KAGVTQTPRYLIKTRGQQVTLSCSPISGHRSVSWYQQTPGQGLQFLFEYFSETQRNKGNFPGRFSGRQFSNSRSEMNVSTLELGDSALYLCASSAATTGTNTEAFFGQGTRLTVV.

As for this clone: The CDR3 end falls 3 residues outside the read, so it is completed with the germline J gene. V is TRBV2 and J is TRBJ2-1, with 12 nucleotides matching TRBD2. With V trimmed by 5 bases and J by 8 bases, 4 bases remained unmatched. There are 14 residues in the CDR3. The V gene's germline CDR1 is SNHLY and CDR2 FYNNEI. CDR3 protein: CASSPTSGSDEQFF. The sequenced CDR3 bases are TGTGCCAGCAGTCCGACTAGCGGGAGCGATGAG.

Regarding this clone: The read finishes 3 residues shy of the CDR3 end, and the germline J gene is used to complete it. This chain joins TRBV19 and TRBJ2-5; D possibly corresponds to TRBD1 (5 bases). The germline gives CDR1 LNHDA, CDR2 SQIVND (reference sequence). Trimming took 5 bases from V and 2 from J, leaving 9 bases between them. This CDR3 contains 13 residues. The sequenced CDR3 bases are TGTGCCAGTAGTCACAGGCAACAAGAGACC. Its translation is CASSHRQQET. The CDR3 as a whole reads CASSHRQQETQYF.

This clone occurred many times. The read terminates 3 residues before the CDR3 end, so the remaining end is supplied by the germline J gene. The rearrangement joins TRBV18 to TRBJ2-5; no definite D call. The germline gives CDR1 KGHSH, CDR2 LQKENI. Trimming left V 2 bases short and J 2 bases short, with 18 bases between. The CDR3 covers 17 residues. Partial CDR3 DNA: TGTGCCAGCTCACCATTTGTCGTGGCGGTAATTCAAGAGACC. Residues: CASSPFVVAVIQET. The entire CDR3 is CASSPFVVAVIQETQYF. Full variable domain (remainder filled in from reference TRBV18 and TRBJ2-5): NAGVMQNPRHLVRRRGQEARLRCSPMKGHSHVYWYRQLPEEGLKFMVYLQKENIIDESGMPKERFSAEFPKEGPSILRIQQVVRGDSAAYFCASSPFVVAVIQETQYFGPGTRLLVL.

About this clone itself: The read ends 3 residues before the CDR3 terminus; that terminus is restored from the germline J gene. This chain connects TRBV5-1 to TRBJ2-2; TRBD1 matches 8 bases. In germline, CDR1 is SGHRS, CDR2 YFSETQ. This CDR3 comprises 18 residues. Germline trimming cut 0 bases from V and 4 bases from J; bases unmatched to any gene: 11. CDR3 DNA, as far as it was read: TGCGCCAGCAGCTTGGGGGGACTCGGGACAGGAGGCACCGGGGAG. This gives the protein CASSLGGLGTGGTGE. The whole CDR3 is CASSLGGLGTGGTGELFF.

This clone was counted only a few times. The read ends 3 residues shy of where the CDR3 ends; the end is completed using the germline J gene. The J gene is TRBJ2-4, the V gene TRBV19; 12 bases are shared with TRBD2. This CDR3 is built from 18 residues. The trim removed 1 base at V and 1 base at J, leaving 5 bases unmatched. Germline V gives CDR1 LNHDA, CDR2 SQIVND (reference sequence). CDR3 loop: CASSIVASGGAAKNIQYF. Partial CDR3 DNA: TGTGCCAGTAGTATAGTGGCTAGCGGGGGGGCGGCCAAAAACATT.

This clone has at least ten counts. The observed sequence ends 3 residues before the CDR3 terminus, with the missing tail filled in from the germline J gene. The rearrangement links TRBV25-1 to TRBJ2-1, with 8 bases identical to TRBD2. The CDR3 loop spans 18 amino acids. Germline CDR1 MGHDK, CDR2 SYGVNS. The ends lost 3 bases at V and 0 bases at J; junction bases unmatched: 10. CDR3 loop: CASSDPRPSGFSYNEQFF. The sequenced CDR3 bases are TGTGCCAGCAGTGACCCCCGGCCTAGCGGGTTCTCCTACAATGAG.

This clone was found many times. The read terminates 3 residues before the CDR3 end, so the remaining end is supplied by the germline J gene. This rearrangement joins TRBV30 to TRBJ1-2, with 9 bases that match TRBD1. The germline V gene has CDR1 GTSNPN and CDR2 SVGIG (reference sequence). The CDR3 runs 12 residues. The part of the CDR3 DNA that was read is TGTGCCTGCCTTACCCGGGACAGGGTC. Protein sequence: CACLTRDRV. Given in full, the CDR3 is CACLTRDRVYTF.

Points on this clone: The CDR3 extends 3 residues past the end of the read, so its final part is completed from the germline J gene. The chain has TRBV20-1 and TRBJ2-7, with a tentative D call TRBD1 (6 bases). CDR1 DFQATT and CDR2 SNEGSKA come from the germline V gene (reference sequence). V was trimmed by 2 bases and J by 6 bases, leaving 14 bases between them. The CDR3 loop spans 13 amino acids. CDR3 bases read: TGCAGTGCTAGACCCACAGGGCTAGGCGAG. Translation gives CSARPTGLGE. The CDR3 as a whole reads CSARPTGLGEQYF.

This clone was picked up a small number of times. The CDR3 is cut off 3 residues early in the read; its end comes from the germline J gene. This chain joins TRBV7-3 and TRBJ2-2; 8 bases line up with TRBD2. CDR3 size: 16 residues. V lost 2 bases and J lost 6; bases outside the gene matches: 8. Germline V gene lookup returns CDR1 SGHTA and CDR2 FQGTGA. Incomplete CDR3 DNA: TGTGCCAGCAGCTTAGACAGCGGGAGCCGGCCCGGGGAG. The encoded protein is CASSLDSGSRPGE. The CDR3 reads in full as CASSLDSGSRPGELFF.

Details on this clone: The missing CDR3 end, 3 residues past where the read stops, is filled in from the germline J gene. The chain has TRBV2 and TRBJ1-6; D might be TRBD1 (5 bases). CDR1 is SNHLY and CDR2 is FYNNEI in the germline V gene. The CDR3 contains 14 residues. V was trimmed by 8 bases and J by 9 bases, leaving 17 bases between them. The DNA read from the CDR3 is TGTGCCAGCGGGATGAGGGGTTTGCGTTCACCC. Encoded protein: CASGMRGLRSP. The full-length CDR3 reads as CASGMRGLRSPLHF.

By share, this clone ranks as medium-sized. Sequencing ends 3 residues short of the CDR3 end; the germline J gene provides the rest. J is TRBJ2-2 and V is TRBV24-1, with a weak D call TRBD1 (5 bases). The germline CDR1 and CDR2 sequences are KGHDR and SFDVKD. V gave up 3 bases and J gave up 1 base, with 11 bases separating them. This CDR3 is 16 amino acids long. CDR3 bases read: TGTGCCACCAGTGATCCCCGGCAGGGGAACACCGGGGAG. Its protein is CATSDPRQGNTGE. The complete CDR3 sequence is CATSDPRQGNTGELFF.

This clone was detected only a few times. Coverage ceases 3 residues before the CDR3 finishes, and the germline J gene fills in the end. The chain carries TRBV6-2 or TRBV6-3 and TRBJ2-5; 7 nucleotides agree with TRBD1. The CDR3 totals 14 residues. Germline trimming cut 1 base from V and 4 bases from J; bases unmatched to any gene: 3. CDR1 MNHEY and CDR2 SVGEGT come from the germline V gene. The part of the CDR3 DNA that was read is TGTGCCAGCAGTTACTTCGCAGGGGGAGAGACC. It yields the protein CASSYFAGGET. The full CDR3 is CASSYFAGGETQYF.

As regards this clone: Other DNA sequences in the same sample also yield this CDR3. The CDR3 spells CAWTRDRPRGYTF. CDR3 DNA, as far as it was read: TGTGCCTGGACCCGAGACAGACCGCGGGGC. V is TRBV30 and J is TRBJ1-2; the D gene is possibly TRBD1 (5 bases). The read ends 3 residues early relative to the CDR3; the germline J gene fills the gap. There are 13 residues in the CDR3. Germline V CDR1 and CDR2: GTSNPN, SVGIG (reference sequence).